The clone carrying this T cell receptor beta chain came up a few times. Its antigen is not identified. CDR1 and CDR2 (germline): DFQATT, SNEGSKA (reference sequence). This CDR3 has 15 amino acids. V shed 6 bases, J shed 3 bases, and the junction held 5 bases outside the gene matches. Generation of TCR beta libraries employed quantitative 5'-RACE incorporating molecular barcodes. MiXCR, run by TCRdb on the 5' RACE reads, gives a single entry per CDR3 protein. The table has 100,000 to 150,000 distinct CDR3 sequences, 15% to 20% seen once; the top ten hold 30% to 35%. The data belong to a study of CD8 T cells in ankylosing spondylitis. Study-wide results and caveats: Earlier literature documents some of the motif variants in reactive arthritis synovial fluid and blood. For ankylosing spondylitis blood, a TCR beta motif of about eight highly homologous variants appeared characteristic. Clones linked to the disease showed a CD8+ phenotype. They occurred at relatively low frequencies in peripheral blood.

The gene calls are TRBV20-1 and TRBJ2-1, with TRBD2 matching 13 bases. This receptor was taken from a male donor with ankylosing spondylitis. Sequenced material: blood, either unsorted or a sorted T cell fraction (not recorded which). This CDR3 is CSAWTSGSLYNEQFF. CDR3 DNA: TGCAGTGCGTGGACTAGCGGGAGTCTCTACAATGAGCAGTTCTTC.